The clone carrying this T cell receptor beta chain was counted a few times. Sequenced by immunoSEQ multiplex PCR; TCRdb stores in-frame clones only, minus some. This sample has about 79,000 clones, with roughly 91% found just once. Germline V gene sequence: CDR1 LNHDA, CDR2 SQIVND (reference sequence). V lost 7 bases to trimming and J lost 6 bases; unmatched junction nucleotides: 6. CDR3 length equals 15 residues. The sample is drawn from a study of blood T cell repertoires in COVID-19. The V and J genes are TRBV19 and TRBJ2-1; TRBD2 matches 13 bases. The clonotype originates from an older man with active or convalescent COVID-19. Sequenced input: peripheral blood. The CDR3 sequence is CASTLGLAGVNEQFF. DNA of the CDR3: TGTGCCAGTACTCTAGGACTAGCGGGAGTCAATGAGCAGTTCTTC.